This TCR beta chain derives from a study of T cell responses to AZD1222 COVID-19 vaccine. Profiled with immunoSEQ multiplex PCR; TCRdb holds only in-frame clones, not every one. The table has 80,000 to 100,000 clones, just over 85% seen once. As to this clone: Its target is not known.

Study outcomes and limitations: Most donors were white British and more were female, and clonal diversity was possibly underestimated. Only after the peak T cell response were repertoires sampled. Within unmutated variant regions lay the reported targets of nearly half of spike-specific TCRs.

The clonotype originates from an adult who received the AZD1222 COVID-19 vaccine. The sequenced sample was peripheral blood, obtained 28 days after the second AZD1222 dose.

Here the CDR3 DNA reads TGTGCCTGGAGTGGGGGGACGGTAACCCTCTCCTACGAGCAGTACTTC. Translating gives CAWSGGTVTLSYEQYF. The J gene is TRBJ2-7, the V gene TRBV30, with D perhaps given as TRBD1 or TRBD2 (5 bases each). Germline-derived CDR1 and CDR2 are GTSNPN and SVGIG (reference sequence). Trimming removed 1 base from V and 0 bases from J, with 16 bases in between. The CDR3 consists of 16 residues.